This TCR beta chain stems from a study of cytomegalovirus exposure and HLA in healthy donors. V dropped 3 bases and J dropped 0; count of bases not matched to a gene: 7. This CDR3 comprises 18 residues. The germline gives CDR1 SGHRS, CDR2 YFSETQ. PCR amplification relied on 60 Vbeta primers (plus 13 Jbeta primers). Method: immunoSEQ multiplex PCR; TCRdb's copy keeps in-frame clones and lacks some. In all, the sample yields 55,000 to 85,000 clones. Source material: PBMCs. The chain carries TRBV5-1 and TRBJ2-3, with 13 bases matching TRBD2. This clonotype originated in a female donor in good health and CMV-seropositive. The CDR3 DNA is TGCGCCAGCAGCTCTGGACTAGCGGGGGTCTTGAGCACAGATACGCAGTATTTT. It translates to CASSSGLAGVLSTDTQYF.